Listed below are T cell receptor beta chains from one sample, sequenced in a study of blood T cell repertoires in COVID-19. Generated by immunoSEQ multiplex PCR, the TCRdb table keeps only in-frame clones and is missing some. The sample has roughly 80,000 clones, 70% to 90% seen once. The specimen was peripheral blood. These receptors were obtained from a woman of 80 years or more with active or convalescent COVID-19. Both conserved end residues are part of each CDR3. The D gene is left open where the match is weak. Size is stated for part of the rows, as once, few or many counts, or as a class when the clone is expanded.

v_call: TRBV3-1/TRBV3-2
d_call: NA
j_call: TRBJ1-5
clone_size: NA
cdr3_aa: CASSQGSAGGAISPQHF
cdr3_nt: TGTGCCAGCAGCCAAGGGTCCGCCGGGGGAGCAATCAGCCCCCAGCATTTT

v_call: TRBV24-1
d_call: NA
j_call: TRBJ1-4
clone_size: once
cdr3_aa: CATSDSGGVANEKLFF
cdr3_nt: TGTGCCACCAGTGATTCGGGCGGGGTGGCTAATGAAAAACTGTTTTTT

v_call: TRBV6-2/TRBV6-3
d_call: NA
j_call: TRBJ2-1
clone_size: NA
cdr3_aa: CASSSLARSYNEQFF
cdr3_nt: TGTGCCAGCAGTTCGCTAGCGCGATCCTACAATGAGCAGTTCTTC

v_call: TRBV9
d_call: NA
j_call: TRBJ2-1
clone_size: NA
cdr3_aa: CASSVAVVSYNEQFF
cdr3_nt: TGTGCCAGCAGCGTTGCAGTGGTTTCCTACAATGAGCAGTTCTTC

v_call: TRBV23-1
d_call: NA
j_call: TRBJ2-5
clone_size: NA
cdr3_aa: CASSQWTNISVTQYF
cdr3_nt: TGCGCCAGCAGTCAATGGACTAACATATCGGTGACCCAGTACTTC

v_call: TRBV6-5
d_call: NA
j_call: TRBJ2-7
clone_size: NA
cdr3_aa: CASTRPGKNYEQYF
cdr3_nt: TGTGCCAGCACTCGTCCAGGGAAAAACTACGAGCAGTACTTC

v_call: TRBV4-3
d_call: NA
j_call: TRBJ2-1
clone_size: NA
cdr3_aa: CASSRRAVSYNEQFF
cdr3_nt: TGCGCCAGCAGCCGGCGTGCGGTCTCCTACAATGAGCAGTTCTTC

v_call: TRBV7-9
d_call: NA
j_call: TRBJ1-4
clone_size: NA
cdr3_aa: CASSLIAPGSEKLFF
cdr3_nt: TGTGCCAGCAGCTTAATTGCCCCAGGCAGTGAAAAACTGTTTTTT

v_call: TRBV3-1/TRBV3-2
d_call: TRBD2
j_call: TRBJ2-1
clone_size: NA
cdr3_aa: CASSQKGTSLLLNQQFF
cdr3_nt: TGTGCCAGCAGCCAGAAGGGGACTAGCCTGCTACTAAATCAGCAGTTCTTC

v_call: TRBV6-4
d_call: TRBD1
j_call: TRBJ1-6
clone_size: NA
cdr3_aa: CASRKQGAVNSPLHF
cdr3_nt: TGTGCCAGCAGAAAACAGGGGGCGGTTAATTCACCCCTCCACTTT

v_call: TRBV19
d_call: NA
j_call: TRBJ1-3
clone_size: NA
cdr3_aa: CASSIASGGANSGNTIYF
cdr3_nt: TGTGCCAGTAGTATAGCGTCGGGGGGGGCCAATTCTGGAAACACCATATATTTT

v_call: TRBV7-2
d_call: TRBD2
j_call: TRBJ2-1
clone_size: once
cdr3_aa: CASSLIFRVAGKGLNEQFF
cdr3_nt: TGTGCCAGCAGCTTAATCTTCCGGGTAGCGGGTAAGGGGCTCAATGAGCAGTTCTTC

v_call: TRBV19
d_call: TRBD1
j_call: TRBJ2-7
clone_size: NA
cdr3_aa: CASSMRDRGVDEQYF
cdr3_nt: TGTGCCAGTAGTATGAGGGACAGGGGAGTCGACGAGCAGTACTTC

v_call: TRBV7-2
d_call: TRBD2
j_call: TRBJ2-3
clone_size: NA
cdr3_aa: CASSLAGSGGPTDTQYF
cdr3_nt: TGTGCCAGCAGCTTAGCGGGTAGCGGGGGACCCACAGATACGCAGTATTTT

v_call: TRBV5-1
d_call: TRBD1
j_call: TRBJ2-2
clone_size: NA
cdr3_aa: CASSRLGTGVNGELFF
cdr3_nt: TGCGCCAGCAGCAGACTCGGGACAGGGGTGAACGGGGAGCTGTTTTTT

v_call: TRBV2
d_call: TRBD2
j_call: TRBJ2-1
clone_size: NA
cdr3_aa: CASRPGLALEQFF
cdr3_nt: TGTGCCAGCAGGCCGGGACTAGCACTTGAGCAGTTCTTC

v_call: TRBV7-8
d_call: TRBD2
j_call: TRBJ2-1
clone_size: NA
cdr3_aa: CASSSWTAGGPGNEQFF
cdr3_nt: TGTGCCAGCAGCTCATGGACGGCGGGAGGGCCAGGGAATGAGCAGTTCTTC

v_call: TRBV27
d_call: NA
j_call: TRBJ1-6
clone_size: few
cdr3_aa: CASSLRQPHNSPLHF
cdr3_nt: TGTGCCAGCAGTTTGCGGCAGCCCCATAATTCACCCCTCCACTTT

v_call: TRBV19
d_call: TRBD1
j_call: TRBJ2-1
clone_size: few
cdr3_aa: CASSTGAGRTGWGEQFF
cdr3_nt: TGTGCCAGTAGTACGGGGGCGGGGAGGACAGGGTGGGGTGAGCAGTTCTTC

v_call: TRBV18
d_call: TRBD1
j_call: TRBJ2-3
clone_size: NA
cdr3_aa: CASSLTGRTDTQYF
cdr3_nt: TGTGCCAGCTCCTTGACAGGGCGCACAGATACGCAGTATTTT

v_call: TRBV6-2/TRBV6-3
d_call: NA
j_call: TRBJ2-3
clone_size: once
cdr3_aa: CASSYWGQAMDTQYF
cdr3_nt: TGTGCCAGCAGTTACTGGGGACAAGCCATGGATACGCAGTATTTT

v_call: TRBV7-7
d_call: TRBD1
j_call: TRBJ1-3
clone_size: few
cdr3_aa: CASSRDRGAGNTIYF
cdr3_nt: TGTGCTAGCAGTCGGGACAGGGGAGCTGGAAACACCATATATTTT

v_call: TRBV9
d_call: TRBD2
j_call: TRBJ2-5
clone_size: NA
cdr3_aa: CASSPTRTSGGAEETQYF
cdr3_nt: TGTGCCAGCAGCCCAACACGGACTAGCGGGGGGGCAGAAGAGACCCAGTACTTC

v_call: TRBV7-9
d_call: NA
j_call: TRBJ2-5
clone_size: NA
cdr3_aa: CASSFRNQETQYF
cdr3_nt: TGTGCCAGCAGCTTCAGGAACCAAGAGACCCAGTACTTC

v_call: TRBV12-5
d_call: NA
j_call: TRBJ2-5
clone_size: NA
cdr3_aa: CASGLETRTTQYF
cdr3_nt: TGTGCTAGTGGTTTAGAGACCAGGACAACCCAGTACTTC

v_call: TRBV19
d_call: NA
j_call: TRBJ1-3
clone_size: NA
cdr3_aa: CASTSRSSGNTIYF
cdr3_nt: TGTGCCAGTACCTCCAGGTCCTCTGGAAACACCATATATTTT

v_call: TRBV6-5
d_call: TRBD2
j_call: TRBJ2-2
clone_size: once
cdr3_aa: CASSFSGRRTGELFF
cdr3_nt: TGTGCCAGCAGTTTCAGCGGGAGAAGGACCGGGGAGCTGTTTTTT

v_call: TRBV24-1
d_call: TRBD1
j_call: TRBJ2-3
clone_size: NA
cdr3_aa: CATSDFPRDRGTDTQYF
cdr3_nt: TGTGCCACCAGTGATTTTCCCCGGGACAGGGGCACAGATACGCAGTATTTT

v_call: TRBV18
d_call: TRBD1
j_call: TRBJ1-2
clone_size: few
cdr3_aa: CASSPRQGGYTF
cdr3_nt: TGTGCCAGCTCACCACGACAGGGGGGCTACACCTTC

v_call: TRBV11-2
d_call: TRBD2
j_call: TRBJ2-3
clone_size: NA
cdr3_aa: CASSLGTSGSTDTQYF
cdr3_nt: TGTGCCAGCAGCTTAGGGACTAGCGGGTCCACAGATACGCAGTATTTT

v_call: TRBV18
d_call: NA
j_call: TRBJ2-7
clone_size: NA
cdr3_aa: CASSPQGSSYEQYF
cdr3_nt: TGTGCCAGCTCACCCCAGGGGAGCTCCTACGAGCAGTACTTC

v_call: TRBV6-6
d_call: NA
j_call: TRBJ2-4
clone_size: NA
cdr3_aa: CASGGALTKNIQYF
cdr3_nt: TGTGCCAGCGGGGGGGCCTTGACCAAAAACATTCAGTACTTC

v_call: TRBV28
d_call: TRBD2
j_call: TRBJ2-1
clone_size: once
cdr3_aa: CASSSPPGLGGEQFF
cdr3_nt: TGTGCCAGCAGCTCACCCCCGGGACTAGGCGGTGAGCAGTTCTTC

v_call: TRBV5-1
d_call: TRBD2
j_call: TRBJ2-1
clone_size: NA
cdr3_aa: CASSLDPGGLRNEQFF
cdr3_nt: TGCGCCAGCAGCTTGGACCCGGGGGGGCTCCGCAATGAGCAGTTCTTC

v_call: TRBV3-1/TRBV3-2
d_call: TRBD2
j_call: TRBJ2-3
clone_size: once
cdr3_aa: CASRQSGGDNTQYF
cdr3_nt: TGTGCCAGCAGGCAAAGCGGGGGGGACAATACGCAGTATTTT

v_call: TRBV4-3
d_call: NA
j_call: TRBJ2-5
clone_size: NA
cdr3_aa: CASSQARGPETQYF
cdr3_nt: TGCGCCAGCAGCCAAGCCAGGGGACCAGAGACCCAGTACTTC

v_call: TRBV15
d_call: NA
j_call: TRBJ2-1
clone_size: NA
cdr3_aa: CATSKGQTYNEQFF
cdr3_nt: TGTGCCACCAGCAAAGGACAGACTTACAATGAGCAGTTCTTC

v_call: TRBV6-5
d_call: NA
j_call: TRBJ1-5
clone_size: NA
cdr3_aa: CASSPPGARNQPQHF
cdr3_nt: TGTGCCAGCAGCCCCCCAGGGGCCCGCAATCAGCCCCAGCATTTT

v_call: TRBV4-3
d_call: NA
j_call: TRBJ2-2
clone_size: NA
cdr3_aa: CASSQDLLNTGELFF
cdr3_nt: TGCGCCAGCAGCCAAGATCTACTCAACACCGGGGAGCTGTTTTTT

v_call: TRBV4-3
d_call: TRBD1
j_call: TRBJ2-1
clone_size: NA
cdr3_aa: CASSQDWTGAYNEQFF
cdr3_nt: TGCGCCAGCAGCCAAGATTGGACAGGGGCCTACAATGAGCAGTTCTTC

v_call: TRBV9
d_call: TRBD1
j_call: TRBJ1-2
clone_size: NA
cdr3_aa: CASSQQGNVNYGYTF
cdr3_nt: TGTGCCAGCAGCCAACAGGGGAACGTCAACTATGGCTACACCTTC

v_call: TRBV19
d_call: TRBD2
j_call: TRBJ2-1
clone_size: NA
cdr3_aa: CASSMGSGRGNEQFF
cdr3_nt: TGTGCCAGTAGTATGGGTAGCGGGAGAGGTAATGAGCAGTTCTTC

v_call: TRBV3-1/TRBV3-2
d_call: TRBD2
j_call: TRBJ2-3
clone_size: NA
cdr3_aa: CASSSRAGGSTDTQYF
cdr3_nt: TGTGCCAGCAGCTCCCGCGCGGGGGGGAGCACAGATACGCAGTATTTT

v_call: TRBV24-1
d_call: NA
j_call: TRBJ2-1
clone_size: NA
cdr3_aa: CATSDLHSSSYNEQFF
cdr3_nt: TGTGCCACCAGTGATTTACACAGTAGCTCCTACAATGAGCAGTTCTTC

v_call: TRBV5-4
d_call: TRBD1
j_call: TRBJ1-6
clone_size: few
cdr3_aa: CASSLDGTGENSPLHF
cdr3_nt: TGTGCCAGCAGCTTGGATGGGACAGGGGAAAATTCACCCCTCCACTTT

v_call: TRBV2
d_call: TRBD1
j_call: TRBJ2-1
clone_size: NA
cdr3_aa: CASSEAGTGEQFF
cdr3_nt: TGTGCCAGCAGTGAAGCGGGGACAGGGGAGCAGTTCTTC

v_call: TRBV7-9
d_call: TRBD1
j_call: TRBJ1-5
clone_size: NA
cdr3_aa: CASSPPGQPHQPQHF
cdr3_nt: TGTGCCAGCAGCCCCCCGGGACAGCCTCATCAGCCCCAGCATTTT

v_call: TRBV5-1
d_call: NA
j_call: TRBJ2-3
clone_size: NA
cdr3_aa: CASSFGREQDTQYF
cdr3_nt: TGCGCCAGCAGCTTTGGAAGGGAGCAAGATACGCAGTATTTT

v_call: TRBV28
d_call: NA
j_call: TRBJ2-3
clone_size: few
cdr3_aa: CATTGSTAKKDTQYF
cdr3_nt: TGTGCCACTACCGGGAGTACGGCCAAAAAGGATACGCAGTATTTT

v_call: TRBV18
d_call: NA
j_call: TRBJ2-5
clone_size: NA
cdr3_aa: CASSPLMQGRQETQYF
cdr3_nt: TGTGCCAGCTCACCCTTGATGCAGGGTCGGCAAGAGACCCAGTACTTC

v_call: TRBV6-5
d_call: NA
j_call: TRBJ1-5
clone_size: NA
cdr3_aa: CASSQQPQHF
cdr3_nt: TGTGCCAGCAGTCAGCAGCCCCAGCATTTT

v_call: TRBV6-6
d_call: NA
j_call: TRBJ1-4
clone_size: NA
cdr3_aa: CASSYSASRGNEKLFF
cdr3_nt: TGTGCCAGCAGTTACTCAGCATCCAGGGGTAATGAAAAACTGTTTTTT

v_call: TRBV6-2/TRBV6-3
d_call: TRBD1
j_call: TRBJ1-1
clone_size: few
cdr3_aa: CASSRQGASTEAFF
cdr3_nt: TGTGCCAGCAGTAGACAGGGGGCCTCCACTGAAGCTTTCTTT

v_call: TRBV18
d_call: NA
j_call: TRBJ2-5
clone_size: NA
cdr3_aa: CASSWSTQETQYF
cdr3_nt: TGTGCCAGCTCATGGTCTACCCAAGAGACCCAGTACTTC

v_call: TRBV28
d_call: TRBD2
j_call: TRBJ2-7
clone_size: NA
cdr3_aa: CASSSGGGGDYEQYF
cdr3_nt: TGTGCCAGCAGTTCCGGGGGGGGCGGGGACTACGAGCAGTACTTC